The table lists the clone carrying this TCR beta chain with a few counts. Its target is not known. TCRdb redid the calling of the RT-PCR reads with MiXCR, one entry per CDR3 protein. The sample shows 500,000 to 600,000 distinct CDR3 sequences, about 15% of them seen only once. The sample comes from a study of response to subunit inactivated influenza vaccine. General observations from the study: Authors suggested that a seasonal influenza vaccination recruits few new T cells each time.

Source: PBMCs from blood, taken about 11 days after vaccination. The receptor comes from a man aged 50 to 60 who received an inactivated influenza vaccine.

The CDR3 DNA sequence: TGTGCCAGCAGCGGTGGCAAAAACACTGAAGCTTTCTTT. Residues: CASSGGKNTEAFF. The gene calls are TRBV9 and TRBJ1-1; no clear D. Deletions cut 3 bases from V and 2 bases from J, with 8 bases between. CDR3 length: 13 residues. CDR1 and CDR2 from the germline V gene are SGDLS and YYNGEE.